The present T cell receptor (beta chain) was sequenced within a study of patients and donors after allogeneic stem cell transplantation. MiXCR was run by TCRdb on the RT-PCR reads, yielding one entry per CDR3 protein. This sample has approximately 140,000 distinct CDR3 sequences; 30% to 45% occur once, and the top ten carry 40% to 55%. This clonotype was seen more than once but under ten times. The ends were cut back, 2 bases at V and 0 bases at J, with 7 bases in the middle. Germline CDR1 MNHNS, CDR2 SASEGT. The length of the CDR3 is 14 residues. This TCR was sampled from a human donor who was either an allogeneic HSCT recipient or a stem cell or donor lymphocyte infusion donor (not recorded which). It is not recorded whose cells these are; they may come from a transplant donor. The sample taken for sequencing was blood, either unsorted or a sorted T cell fraction (not recorded which). The rearrangement joins TRBV6-1 to TRBJ1-1; D is uncertain. CDR3 sequence: CASSEIWVNTEAFF. CDR3 nucleotides: TGTGCCAGCAGTGAAATCTGGGTGAACACTGAAGCTTTCTTT.